Listed below are T cell receptor beta chains from one sample, sequenced in a study of cytomegalovirus exposure and HLA in healthy donors. TCRdb's table, derived via immunoSEQ multiplex PCR, lists solely in-frame clones and lacks some. The data hold around 91,000 clones, with approximately 95% observed a single time. Sequences were obtained from PBMCs. These receptors all come from a woman in her 30s in good health and CMV-seropositive. Each CDR3 is given with its conserved first and last residue.

v_gene	j_gene	CDR3aa
TRBV5-6	TRBJ2-7	CASSKTGYEQYF
TRBV29-1	TRBJ2-1	CSVGTSGSSSYNEQFF
TRBV7-8	TRBJ1-2	CASSTGQGWGYTF
TRBV9	TRBJ2-7	CASSVADSSYEQYF
TRBV30	TRBJ2-5	CAWSQPGLQTQYF
TRBV15	TRBJ2-5	CATSRVGGQETQYF
TRBV5-1	TRBJ2-5	CASSKTGGSVRETQYF
TRBV4-1	TRBJ2-5	CASSQAGQKRGETQYF
TRBV28	TRBJ1-5	CASRTDQGDRAHQPQHF
TRBV7-2	TRBJ2-3	CASSLGLASTDTQYF
TRBV4-3	TRBJ2-1	CASSQDLLRNEQFF
TRBV6-5	TRBJ2-7	CASHPGGRVYEQYF
TRBV5-1	TRBJ1-3	CASSPYRDSGNTIYF
TRBV19	TRBJ2-7	CASSTSSRATYEQYF
TRBV29-1	TRBJ2-3	CSVEELLAGGPNTQYF
TRBV11-2	TRBJ2-1	CASSLDRGHEQFF
TRBV30	TRBJ2-1	CACKGGANLGFNEQFF
TRBV4-3	TRBJ1-4	CASSQDRNRLNEKLFF
TRBV7-9	TRBJ1-5	CASSQGAGSTQPQHF
TRBV12-2	TRBJ2-7	CASRLGWTEISYEQYF
TRBV19	TRBJ1-4	CASSPPGQINEKLFF
TRBV29-1	TRBJ1-2	CSVGVGGYGYTF
TRBV7-9	TRBJ2-3	CASSFRGTDTQYF
TRBV18	TRBJ1-1	CASSLKGLGTEAFF
TRBV4-3	TRBJ2-2	CASSQSSNTGELFF
TRBV5-6	TRBJ1-2	CASFRTGGGYTF
TRBV25-1	TRBJ2-3	CASSVRRGSTDTQYF
TRBV6-5	TRBJ1-1	CASSYMGHSNTEAFF
TRBV11-2	TRBJ1-4	CASSFRGSRDEKLFF
TRBV28	TRBJ2-2	CASGSSTGELFF
TRBV29-1	TRBJ1-1	CSAGTGRGGNTEAFF
TRBV5-1	TRBJ2-7	CASSDSGTGYYEQYF
TRBV7-9	TRBJ2-2	CASSPRTSGRASNTGELFF
TRBV6-5	TRBJ2-3	CASSYGRGLVEYF
TRBV28	TRBJ1-1	CASSLEGLSPNTEAFF
TRBV28	TRBJ1-4	CASRRTGTVEKLFF
TRBV6-1	TRBJ2-7	CASSGRVFNEQYF
TRBV10-3	TRBJ2-1	CAISPTGTSGSFYEQFF
TRBV29-1	TRBJ2-1	CSVQSGDSNNEQFF
TRBV28	TRBJ1-5	CASERGGANQPQHF
TRBV6-6	TRBJ1-2	CASSYQLTGAAYGYTF
TRBV19	TRBJ2-1	CASSRTSLSDEQFF
TRBV29-1	TRBJ2-7	CSVRQGLLGEQYF
TRBV15	TRBJ2-1	CATSRRTTQLSYNEQFF
TRBV30	TRBJ1-4	CAWSVQTATNEKLFF
TRBV28	TRBJ1-1	CASTTRDRGPADTEAFF
TRBV9	TRBJ2-3	CASSAGGEPDTQYF
TRBV2	TRBJ2-7	CASGTGTSGPRHF
TRBV7-8	TRBJ2-1	CASSPTWTSENEQFF
TRBV10-3	TRBJ2-1	CAISLTGTSGRSSYNEQFF
TRBV5-1	TRBJ1-4	CASSLGDTATNEKLFF
TRBV2	TRBJ1-2	CASSEGIKYGQGPYGYTF
TRBV4-3	TRBJ2-7	CASSQGTGTTYEQYF
TRBV9	TRBJ2-7	CASGAEGAYEQYF
TRBV19	TRBJ2-7	CASSRDGTTNEQYF
TRBV5-1	TRBJ2-2	CASSLGASNTGELFF
TRBV29-1	TRBJ2-1	CSVEERGLSYNEQFF
TRBV5-1	TRBJ2-2	CASSPHNSNTGELFF
TRBV2	TRBJ2-1	CASSIIGLAGTNEQFF